This TCR beta chain is from a study of cytomegalovirus exposure and HLA in healthy donors. The study, taken as a whole, reports: The study designated 150 to 200 TCR beta chains cytomegalovirus-associated.

This clone has a handful of counts. Its specificity is not known. Both 60 Vbeta primers and 13 Jbeta primers went into the PCR. Profiling relied on immunoSEQ multiplex PCR, and the TCRdb table lists in-frame clones only, not all of them. This sample has some 93,000 clones, with about a tenth found just once. Per germline, CDR1 MDHEN and CDR2 SYDVKM. This CDR3 contains 17 residues. J gave up 8 bases and V 5 bases, and 15 bases lay outside the gene matches. The rearrangement joins TRBV28 to TRBJ1-4, with 9 bases aligning to TRBD1. The specimen sequenced was PBMCs. The receptor was derived from a man aged 45-65 years in good health and CMV-seropositive. In DNA, the CDR3 is TGTGCCAGCAGTCCGAACACCGGACAGGGGAAATTGGAAAAACTGTTTTTT. It translates to CASSPNTGQGKLEKLFF.